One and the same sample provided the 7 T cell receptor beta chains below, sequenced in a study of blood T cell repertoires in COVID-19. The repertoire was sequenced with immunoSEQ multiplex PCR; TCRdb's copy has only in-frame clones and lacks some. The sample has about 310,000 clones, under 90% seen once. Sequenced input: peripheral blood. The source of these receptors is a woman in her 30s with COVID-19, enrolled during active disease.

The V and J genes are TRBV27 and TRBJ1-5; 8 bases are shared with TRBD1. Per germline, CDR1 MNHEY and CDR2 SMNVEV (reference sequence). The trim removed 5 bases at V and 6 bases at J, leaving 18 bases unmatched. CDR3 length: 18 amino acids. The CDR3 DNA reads TGTGCCAGCAGTCCACTCCGGGACAGGTGGGGGGGTCGTCAGCCCCAGCATTTT. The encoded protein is CASSPLRDRWGGRQPQHF.

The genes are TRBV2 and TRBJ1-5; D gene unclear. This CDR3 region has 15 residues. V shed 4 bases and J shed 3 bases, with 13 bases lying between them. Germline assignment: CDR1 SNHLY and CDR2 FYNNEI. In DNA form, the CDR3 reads TGTGCCAGCAGTGGAGGTTCCGAATTCAATCAGCCCCAGCATTTT. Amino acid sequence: CASSGGSEFNQPQHF.

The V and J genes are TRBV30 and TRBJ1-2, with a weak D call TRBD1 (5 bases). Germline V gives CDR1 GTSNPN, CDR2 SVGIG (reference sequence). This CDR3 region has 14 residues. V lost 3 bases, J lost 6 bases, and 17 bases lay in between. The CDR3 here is CAWSMYGAGDGYTF. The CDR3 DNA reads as TGTGCCTGGAGCATGTATGGGGCCGGCGATGGCTACACCTTC.

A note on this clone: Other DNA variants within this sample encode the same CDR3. The CDR3 loop reads CASSTGPDTQYF. CDR3 in DNA: TGTGCCAGCAGTACAGGGCCAGATACGCAGTATTTT. The V gene is TRBV12-3 or TRBV12-4, the J gene TRBJ2-3; D is possibly TRBD1 (6 bases). The CDR3 is 12 amino acids. V gave up 5 bases and J gave up 4 bases, with 7 bases separating them.

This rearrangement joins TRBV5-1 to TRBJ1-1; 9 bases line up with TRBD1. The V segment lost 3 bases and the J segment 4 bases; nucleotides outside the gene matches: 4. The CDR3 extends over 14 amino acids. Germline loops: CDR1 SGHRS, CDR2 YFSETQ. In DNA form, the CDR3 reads TGCGCCAGCAGCTCACAGGGGGCAGGCACTGAAGCTTTCTTT. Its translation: CASSSQGAGTEAFF.

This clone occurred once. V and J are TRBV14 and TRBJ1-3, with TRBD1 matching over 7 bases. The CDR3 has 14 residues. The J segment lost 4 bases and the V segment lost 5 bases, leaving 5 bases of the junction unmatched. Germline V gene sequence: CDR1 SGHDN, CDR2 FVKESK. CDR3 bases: TGTGCCAGCAGCGGCCGACAGGGAGGAAACACCATATATTTT. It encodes CASSGRQGGNTIYF.

The CDR3 sequence is CALLLANLTYEQYF. The CDR3 DNA follows: TGTGCCTTATTACTAGCGAACCTTACCTACGAGCAGTACTTC. This chain uses TRBV30 with TRBJ2-7; 7 bases fit TRBD2. Germline V CDR1 and CDR2: GTSNPN, SVGIG (reference sequence). Unmatched junction bases numbered 11, after V lost 7 bases and J lost 2 bases. This CDR3 comprises 14 residues.